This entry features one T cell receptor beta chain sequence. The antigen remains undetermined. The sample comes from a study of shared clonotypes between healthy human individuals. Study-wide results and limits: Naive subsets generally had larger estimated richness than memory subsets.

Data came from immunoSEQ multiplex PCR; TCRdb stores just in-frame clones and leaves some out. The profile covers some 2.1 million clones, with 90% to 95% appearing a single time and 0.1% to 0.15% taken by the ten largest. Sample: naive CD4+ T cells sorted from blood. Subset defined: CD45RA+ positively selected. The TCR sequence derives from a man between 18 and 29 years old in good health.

The CDR3 bases are TGTGCCAGCAGTTGGGGCTCTCGAGTCGGGGAGCTGTTTTTT. Protein: CASSWGSRVGELFF. This rearrangement joins TRBV11-2 to TRBJ2-2; tentatively, D is TRBD1 (5 bases). The CDR3 runs 14 residues. V gave up 6 bases and J gave up 7 bases, with 15 bases separating them. Germline CDR1 and CDR2: SGHAT and FQNNGV. The full variable domain, in which reference TRBV11-2 and TRBJ2-2 provide the parts outside the CDR3, is EAGVAQSPRYKIIEKRQSVAFWCNPISGHATLYWYQQILGQGPKLLIQFQNNGVVDDSQLPKDRFSAERLKGVDSTLKIQPAKLEDSAVYLCASSWGSRVGELFFGEGSRLTVL.